Listed here are 21 T cell receptor beta chains from one sample, sequenced in a study of blood T cells in healthy people across ages. Then a second PCR, running roughly 7 to 11 cycles, was carried out with a sample-barcoded 5' primer and a J-beta primer mix. TCRdb redid the calling of the 5' RACE reads with MiXCR, one entry per CDR3 protein. The data show just under 900,000 distinct CDR3 sequences, with roughly 26% seen just once and roughly 17% held by the top ten. Sequencing was carried out using blood. Receptors were obtained from a woman of 80 years or more in good health.

A word on this clonotype: A much larger clone differs from this one at a single base, so this may be a read error. The J gene is TRBJ2-7, the V gene TRBV12-3 or TRBV12-4; 8 positions match TRBD2. The CDR3 length is 14 residues. The V and J ends lost 6 bases and 7 bases, in that order; junction bases with no gene match: 11. DNA of the CDR3: TGTGCCAGCAGCGGGACTAGGGGGTGGAATGAGCAGTACTTC. Protein product: CASSGTRGWNEQYF.

At least ten counts were recorded for this clonotype. The chain combines TRBV15 with TRBJ2-3; D unresolved. CDR1 is LNHNV and CDR2 is YYDKDF in the germline V gene (reference sequence). This CDR3 is 13 amino acids long. Trimming shortened V by 7 bases and J by 1 base, and 9 bases separated the two germline ends. CDR3 bases: TGTGCCACCACCTCGGGCCGCACAGATACGCAGTATTTT. It encodes CATTSGRTDTQYF.

This clonotype was counted at least ten times. This rearrangement joins TRBV12-3 or TRBV12-4 to TRBJ1-2, with D perhaps TRBD1 (5 bases). Trimming cost V 5 bases and J 1 base, with 17 bases left between them. This CDR3 comprises 16 residues. DNA for the CDR3: TGTGCCAGCAGTCCCATGCCGGACATGAATAACTATGGCTACACCTTC. The encoded protein is CASSPMPDMNNYGYTF.

This CDR3 is CSALPAGNTIYF. The CDR3 nucleotides read TGCAGTGCTCTCCCTGCTGGAAACACCATATATTTT. V and J are TRBV20-1 and TRBJ1-3; D uncertain. The V gene's germline CDR1 is DFQATT and CDR2 SNEGSKA (reference sequence). V was clipped by 5 bases and J by 2 bases, with 7 bases between them. The CDR3 is made up of 12 amino acids.

This clonotype was counted between two and nine times. A much bigger clone sits one base away, suggesting this may be a read error. The chain couples TRBV10-3 to TRBJ2-7, with 9 bases that match TRBD1. Germline V gene data show CDR1 as ENHRY and CDR2 as SYGVKD. The CDR3 extends over 13 amino acids. The trim removed 10 bases at V and 0 bases at J, leaving 4 bases unmatched. The CDR3 spells CASGTGNSYEQYF. In nucleotides, the CDR3 is TGTGCCAGCGGGACAGGGAACTCCTACGAGCAGTACTTC.

This clonotype was picked up a small number of times. The gene calls are TRBV20-1 and TRBJ1-5; a weak D match, TRBD1 (6 bases). Deletions cut 0 bases from V and 2 bases from J, with 23 bases between. The CDR3 is 19 residues long. The germline V gene has CDR1 DFQATT and CDR2 SNEGSKA (reference sequence). The CDR3: CSARDSPRGGTKGNQPQHF. CDR3 coding DNA: TGCAGTGCTAGAGATTCCCCGCGGGGGGGGACAAAGGGCAATCAGCCCCAGCATTTT.

Many counts were recorded for this clonotype. The chain recombines TRBV12-3 or TRBV12-4 with TRBJ2-5; 11 bases map to TRBD2. The V and J ends lost 7 bases and 0 bases, in that order; junction bases with no gene match: 7. CDR3 length: 16 amino acids. Here the CDR3 DNA reads TGTGCCAGCACCCGGACTAGCGGGCGGAACCAAGAGACCCAGTACTTC. Its translation is CASTRTSGRNQETQYF.

This clonotype was counted between two and nine times. J is TRBJ1-4 and V is TRBV5-6, with D hard to call. Trimming took off 2 bases at V and 4 bases at J, with 12 bases between the two ends. The V gene's germline CDR1 is SGHDT and CDR2 YYEEEE. CDR3 length: 15 residues. The chain's CDR3 is CASSFNTGFNEKLFF. The CDR3 DNA sequence: TGTGCCAGCAGCTTTAACACGGGGTTTAATGAAAAACTGTTTTTT.

This clonotype was found once. Just one base apart from a much larger clone, this may be a read error. The genes are TRBV7-2 and TRBJ1-2; TRBD1 aligns across 9 bases. The CDR3 totals 15 residues. The germline V gene has CDR1 SGHTA and CDR2 FQGNSA. CDR3 region: CVSSLGIGTGLGYTF. In DNA, the CDR3 is TGTGTCAGCAGCTTAGGAATCGGGACAGGGCTTGGCTACACCTTC.

To note about this clonotype: A much bigger clone sits one base away, suggesting this may be a read error. The V call is TRBV2, the J call TRBJ1-2; 9 nucleotides match TRBD1. Germline-derived CDR1 and CDR2 are SNHLY and FYNNEI. This CDR3 spans 14 amino acids. The CDR3 region has the DNA TGTGCCGGCAGGGCCGGGACAGGGCTCTATGGCTACACCTTC. This translates into CAGRAGTGLYGYTF. The entire variable domain, with the rest obtained from reference TRBV2 and TRBJ1-2, is as follows: EPEVTQTPSHQVTQMGQEVILRCVPISNHLYFYWYRQILGQKVEFLVSFYNNEISEKSEIFDDQFSVERPDGSNFTLKIRSTKLEDSAMYFCAGRAGTGLYGYTFGSGTRLTVV.

This clonotype was observed many times. V is TRBV5-1 and J is TRBJ2-3; D may be TRBD1 (6 bases). The CDR3 runs 14 residues. Between the trimmed V and J ends, which lost 7 bases and 2 bases, there was a span of 14 bases. CDR1 and CDR2 (germline): SGHRS, YFSETQ. The CDR3 region is CASVRQATTDTQYF. The CDR3 DNA reads as TGCGCCAGCGTTCGACAGGCGACCACAGATACGCAGTATTTT.

This clonotype was seen a few times. V and J are TRBV6-2 or TRBV6-3 and TRBJ1-5, with TRBD1 as a possible D gene (5 bases). V was pared by 6 bases and J by 7 bases, with 10 bases between. The length of the CDR3 is 12 residues. Germline loops: CDR1 MNHEY, CDR2 SVGEGT. The CDR3 nucleotides are TGTGCCAGCAGGCAGGGCCGACAGCCCCAGCATTTT. Translating it yields CASRQGRQPQHF.

This clonotype was recorded at least ten times. V usage is TRBV15 and J usage is TRBJ2-5; the match to TRBD2 covers 11 bases. The CDR3 loop spans 16 amino acids. V dropped 0 bases and J dropped 5; count of bases not matched to a gene: 5. Germline lookup yields CDR1 LNHNV and CDR2 YYDKDF (reference sequence). The CDR3 protein is CATSRELAGGRETQYF. The CDR3 nucleotides are TGTGCCACCAGCAGAGAGTTAGCGGGGGGGCGGGAGACCCAGTACTTC. Supplemented by reference TRBV15 and TRBJ2-5, the full variable domain reads DAMVIQNPRYQVTQFGKPVTLSCSQTLNHNVMYWYQQKSSQAPKLLFHYYDKDFNNEADTPDNFQSRRPNTSFCFLDIRSPGLGDTAMYLCATSRELAGGRETQYFGPGTRLLVL.

In this sample, this clonotype turned up many times. V usage is TRBV12-3 or TRBV12-4 and J usage is TRBJ1-6; TRBD1 is a possible D gene (6 bases). The CDR3 is made up of 14 amino acids. The ends were cut back, 9 bases at V and 7 bases at J, with 16 bases in the middle. CDR3 protein: CASTIQGLNSPLHF. CDR3 nucleotides: TGTGCCAGTACAATACAGGGACTAAATTCACCCCTCCACTTT.

This clonotype was seen many times. This rearrangement joins TRBV29-1 to TRBJ2-6; D perhaps matches TRBD2 (7 bases). This CDR3 region has 14 residues. CDR1 SQVTM and CDR2 ANQGSEA come from the germline V gene. Trimming cost V 6 bases and J 3 bases, with 12 bases left between them. The CDR3 DNA follows: TGCAGCGTGGGGGGGGGGCTTGGGGCCAACGTCCTGACTTTC. Encoded protein: CSVGGGLGANVLTF.

The J gene is TRBJ1-1, the V gene TRBV11-2, with 9 bases lining up with TRBD1. The CDR3 sequence is 15 residues long. Looked up from germline, CDR1 is SGHAT and CDR2 is FQNNGV. The V segment lost 1 base and the J segment 5 bases; nucleotides outside the gene matches: 5. As DNA, the CDR3 is TGTGCCAGCAGCTTAGTCGGACAGGGGACAACTGAAGCTTTCTTT. Translating gives CASSLVGQGTTEAFF.

This clonotype has at least ten counts. This may be a read error: a much more frequent sequence differs by one nucleotide. The chain joins TRBV7-8 to TRBJ2-1; 9 nucleotides line up with TRBD2. Germline V gene sequence: CDR1 SGHVS, CDR2 FQNEAQ. The CDR3 has 17 residues. With V trimmed by 1 base and J by 7 bases, 11 bases remained unmatched. The CDR3 reads CASSLELAGGVGNEQFF. CDR3 DNA: TGTGCCAGCAGCTTAGAATTGGCGGGGGGGGTTGGAAATGAGCAGTTCTTC.

This clonotype was recorded a few times. A much larger clone lies one base from this, so it may be a read error. The CDR3 sequence: CASSLWDGKYF. CDR3 bases: TGTGCCAGCAGCTTATGGGACGGGAAGTACTTC. The gene calls are TRBV7-2 and TRBJ2-7; D possibly matches TRBD1 or TRBD2 (5 bases each). Looked up from germline, CDR1 is SGHTA and CDR2 is FQGNSA. The CDR3 covers 11 residues. Trimming removed 2 bases from V and 11 bases from J, with 10 bases in between.

This clonotype occurred many times. The chain joins TRBV29-1 to TRBJ2-5; D gene ambiguous. This CDR3 is 12 amino acids long. V lost 5 bases, J lost 1 base, and 8 bases lay in between. Looked up from germline, CDR1 is SQVTM and CDR2 is ANQGSEA. CDR3 in DNA: TGCAGCGTTCTCCGCAGCCAAGAGACCCAGTACTTC. It yields the protein CSVLRSQETQYF.

This clonotype was found many times. The chain carries TRBV7-2 and TRBJ2-1, with D possibly called TRBD1 or TRBD2 (5 bases each). The V gene lost 3 bases and the J gene lost 10 bases, with 10 bases spanning the gap. The CDR3 sequence is 12 residues long. From germline, CDR1 is SGHTA and CDR2 FQGNSA. The CDR3: CASSFNRGEQFF. The CDR3, as DNA: TGTGCCAGCAGCTTTAACCGGGGCGAGCAGTTCTTC.

Concerning this clonotype: A much larger clone lies one base from this, so it may be a read error. This chain joins TRBV20-1 and TRBJ1-2; possibly TRBD1 for D (5 bases). The CDR3 length is 15 residues. Germline-derived CDR1 and CDR2 are DFQATT and SNEGSKA (reference sequence). CDR3 sequence reads: CSARSRTTSNYGCTF. The CDR3 coding sequence is TGCAGTGCTAGATCCCGGACAACTAGCAACTATGGCTGCACCTTC.